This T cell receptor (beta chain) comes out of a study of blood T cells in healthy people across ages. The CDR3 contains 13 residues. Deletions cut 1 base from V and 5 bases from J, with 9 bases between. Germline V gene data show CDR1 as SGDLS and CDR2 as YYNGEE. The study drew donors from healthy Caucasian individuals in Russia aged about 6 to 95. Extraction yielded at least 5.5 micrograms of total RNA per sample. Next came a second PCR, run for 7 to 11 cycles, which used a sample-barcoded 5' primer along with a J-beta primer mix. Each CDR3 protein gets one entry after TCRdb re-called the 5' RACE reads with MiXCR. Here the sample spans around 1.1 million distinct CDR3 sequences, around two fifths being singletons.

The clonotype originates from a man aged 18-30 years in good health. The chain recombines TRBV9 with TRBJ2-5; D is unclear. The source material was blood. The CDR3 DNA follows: TGTGCCAGCAGCGTAAACACCGTGGAGACCCAGTACTTC. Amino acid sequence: CASSVNTVETQYF.